These T cell receptor beta chains were read from a single sample in a study of blood T cell repertoires in COVID-19. The data were produced by immunoSEQ multiplex PCR, yet TCRdb's version contains in-frame clones alone and is incomplete. The sample has under 250,000 clones; roughly 88% are singletons. Material: peripheral blood. The receptors come from an elderly woman with COVID-19, enrolled during active disease. CDR3s include the opening cysteine and the closing phenylalanine or tryptophan. Fields, in order: V gene, clone size, D gene, J gene, CDR3 length, CDR3 DNA, CDR3 protein. A D gene is named only where the DNA matches it firmly. Part of the rows lack a size; the others show once, few, many or a class for expanded clones.

>TRBV5-4|.|.|TRBJ2-1|13
TGTGCCAGCAGCTTGGTTGACTCCTGGCAGCAGTTCTTC
CASSLVDSWQQFF
>TRBV7-9|.|TRBD1|TRBJ1-1|16
TGTGCCAGCAGCTTAGGTCCGCGCAGGGGGATCGCTGAAGCTTTCTTT
CASSLGPRRGIAEAFF
>TRBV6-1|few|.|TRBJ1-5|16
TGTGCCAGCAGTGAATTGGCAGGGGTACGCAATCAGCCCCAGCATTTT
CASSELAGVRNQPQHF
>TRBV3-1/TRBV3-2|.|TRBD2|TRBJ2-1|15
TGTGCCAGCAGCCAAGACGGGGGGGACTACAATGAGCAGTTCTTC
CASSQDGGDYNEQFF
>TRBV4-1|.|TRBD1|TRBJ2-3|15
TGCGCCAGCAGCCGCCAACAGGGGGCAGGGGATACGCAGTATTTT
CASSRQQGAGDTQYF
>TRBV29-1|.|TRBD1|TRBJ1-4|13
TGCAGCGTTAAGGTACAGGGGAATGAAAAACTGTTTTTT
CSVKVQGNEKLFF
>TRBV19|.|.|TRBJ1-5|16
TGTGCCAGTAGTACCCTCGGACAGTCTAGCAATCAGCCCCAGCATTTT
CASSTLGQSSNQPQHF
>TRBV6-5|.|.|TRBJ2-5|14
TGTGCCAGCAGTTACTCAAAGGGGGGGGAGACCCAGTACTTC
CASSYSKGGETQYF
>TRBV1|.|.|TRBJ1-2|15
TGCACCAGCAGCCTGTGGGACAGGCGTCAACTCCCCCCTATCTTC
CTSSLWDRRQLPPIF
>TRBV7-9|.|.|TRBJ1-1|13
TGTGCCAGCAGCAAACAGGTGAGGACTGAAGCTTTCTTT
CASSKQVRTEAFF
>TRBV5-1|.|TRBD1|TRBJ1-5|15
TGCGCCAGCAGCCCGCAGGGGGCAGGCAATCAGCCCCAGCATTTT
CASSPQGAGNQPQHF
>TRBV7-2|.|.|TRBJ1-3|14
TGTGCCAGCAGCTTAGCGCGTCAGGGGTCCTCCATATATTTT
CASSLARQGSSIYF
>TRBV30|.|.|TRBJ1-1|13
TGTGCCTGGTCCCTAGGAGTGAACACTGAAGCTTTCTTT
CAWSLGVNTEAFF
>TRBV6-5|.|TRBD2|TRBJ2-5|14
TGTGCCAGCAGTACTAGCGGGGGGGTTGAGACCCAGTACTTC
CASSTSGGVETQYF